This T cell receptor beta chain was recovered during a study of blood T cells in healthy people across ages. On this clonotype itself: Antigen: not known.

The study's findings and limits: The recorded TCR beta diversity per million T cells decreased in a roughly linear manner with age.

A sample-barcoded 5' primer and a J-beta primer mix were used in a second PCR of roughly 7 to 11 cycles. TCRdb re-derived calls from the 5' RACE reads in MiXCR, one entry per CDR3 protein. The data hold 600,000 or so distinct CDR3 sequences, with about 28% observed a single time. The CDR3 is made up of 17 amino acids. Germline V lookup: CDR1 SGHNT, CDR2 YENEEA. V shed 5 bases and J 5 bases; nucleotides not matched to a gene: 10. Staff drew 8 to 10 milliliters of peripheral blood from each donor. The TCR sequence derives from a woman aged 80 or over in good health. V and J are TRBV11-3 and TRBJ2-3; TRBD2 aligns across 13 bases. Sequencing was done on a sample of blood. The CDR3 bases are TGTGCCAGCAGCGCCGGGACTAGCGGGGAAGGCCAAGATACGCAGTATTTT. Its translation: CASSAGTSGEGQDTQYF. Variable domain in full (rest from reference TRBV11-3 and TRBJ2-3): EAGVVQSPRYKIIEKKQPVAFWCNPISGHNTLYWYLQNLGQGPELLIRYENEEAVDDSQLPKDRFSAERLKGVDSTLKIQPAELGDSAVYLCASSAGTSGEGQDTQYFGPGTRLTVL.